Each of the 27 T cell receptor beta chains below was sequenced from the same sample in a study of cytomegalovirus exposure and HLA in healthy donors. Use of 60 Vbeta and 13 Jbeta primers characterized the PCR. The repertoire was sequenced with immunoSEQ multiplex PCR; TCRdb's copy has only in-frame clones and lacks some. The sample contains some 200,000 clones, roughly 78% of which appear only once. The sequenced sample was PBMCs. The receptors here all came from a girl between 5 and 17 years old in good health and CMV-seropositive.

The chain has TRBV11-3 and TRBJ2-7; TRBD2 agrees at 9 bases. The CDR3 covers 16 residues. Germline CDR1 and CDR2: SGHNT and YENEEA. Trimming removed 1 base from V and 3 bases from J; junction bases left unmatched: 7. CDR3 residues: CASSLGPAGGSYEQYF. CDR3 DNA sequence: TGTGCCAGCAGCTTAGGACCAGCGGGGGGTAGCTACGAGCAGTACTTC.

V is TRBV19 and J is TRBJ1-1; no reliable D call. The germline gives CDR1 LNHDA, CDR2 SQIVND (reference sequence). The V gene lost 4 bases and the J gene lost 7 bases, with 7 bases spanning the gap. The CDR3 spans 11 residues. As DNA, the CDR3 is TGTGCCAGTAGTAGGAGAGATGAAGCTTTCTTT. Its protein is CASSRRDEAFF. The full variable domain, completed using reference TRBV19 and TRBJ1-1, is DGGITQSPKYLFRKEGQNVTLSCEQNLNHDAMYWYRQDPGQGLRLIYYSQIVNDFQKGDIAEGYSVSREKKESFPLTVTSAQKNPTAFYLCASSRRDEAFFGQGTRLTVV.

This chain joins TRBV14 and TRBJ2-3; 7 positions match TRBD1. The CDR3 spans 17 residues. CDR1 and CDR2 from the germline V gene are SGHDN and FVKESK. The J segment lost 4 bases and the V segment lost 3 bases, leaving 13 bases of the junction unmatched. The CDR3 spells CASSQGQTLYGADTQYF. CDR3 sequence (DNA): TGTGCCAGCAGCCAGGGACAGACATTATATGGGGCAGATACGCAGTATTTT.

This sequence joins TRBV18 and TRBJ1-6, with D possibly being TRBD1 (5 bases). V was trimmed by 3 bases and J by 7 bases, leaving 13 bases between them. CDR1 and CDR2 (germline): KGHSH, LQKENI. This CDR3 has 15 residues. The CDR3 region has the DNA TGTGCCAGCTCACCGACACAGGAGCCGAATTCACCCCTCCACTTT. Its protein product is CASSPTQEPNSPLHF.

Only one count was recorded for this clone. The junction departs from germline at one end; a sequencing error may be responsible. The chain joins TRBV4-3 to TRBJ2-7, with 11 nucleotides matching TRBD1. The CDR3 runs to 14 residues. CDR1 and CDR2 from the germline V gene are LGHNA and YSLEER. The CDR3 DNA reads as TGCGCCAGCAGCCAGCCGGGACAGGGGGGAGAGCAGCACTTC. It encodes CASSQPGQGGEQHF.

The chain is built from TRBV21-1 and TRBJ1-1; TRBD1 was called by the table and not checked on the DNA. TRBV21-1 is flagged as a pseudogene. The CDR3 is 15 amino acids. In DNA, the CDR3 is TGTGCCAGCAGCAAAGAGGCAGGGCCGAACACTGAAGCTTTCTTT. This sequence encodes CASSKEAGPNTEAFF.

V and J are TRBV4-3 and TRBJ2-7; D is unresolved. CDR1 and CDR2 from the germline V gene are LGHNA and YSLEER. The CDR3 is made up of 13 amino acids. The ends were cut back, 1 base at V and 2 bases at J, with 6 bases in the middle. Written as DNA, the CDR3 is TGCGCCAGCAGCCAAGCTCGGGCCTACGAGCAGTACTTC. Protein: CASSQARAYEQYF.

This chain connects TRBV5-8 to TRBJ2-1, with D possibly TRBD2 on 5 matching bases. This CDR3 region has 15 residues. With 1 base removed from V and 0 bases from J, the gap between germline ends came to 8 bases. Germline V CDR1 and CDR2: SGHTS, YDEGEE. This CDR3 is CASSLTGNSYNEQFF. The CDR3 bases are TGTGCCAGCAGCTTGACCGGGAACTCCTACAATGAGCAGTTCTTC.

This chain links TRBV11-2 with TRBJ2-1; maybe TRBD1 (7 bases). Trimming removed 0 bases from V and 4 bases from J, with 10 bases in between. Germline V CDR1 and CDR2: SGHAT, FQNNGV. The CDR3 covers 15 residues. The CDR3 region has the DNA TGTGCCAGCAGCTTAGACAGGGGGGAATACAATGAGCAGTTCTTC. Encoded protein: CASSLDRGEYNEQFF.

The V and J genes are TRBV9 and TRBJ2-7, with TRBD1 matching 11 bases. V shed 3 bases, J shed 2 bases, and the junction held 4 bases outside the gene matches. CDR1 and CDR2 from the germline V gene are SGDLS and YYNGEE. This CDR3 has 15 amino acids. The CDR3 DNA reads TGTGCCAGCAGCGCCACGGGACAGGGGGCCTACGAGCAGTACTTC. Its protein product is CASSATGQGAYEQYF.

This clone was seen a single time. The V call is TRBV5-4, the J call TRBJ2-3, with TRBD1 as a possible D gene (6 bases). Per germline, CDR1 SGHNT and CDR2 YYREEE (reference sequence). The CDR3 runs 14 residues. Trimming shortened V by 0 bases and J by 4 bases, and 9 bases separated the two germline ends. For the CDR3, the DNA is TGTGCCAGCAGCTTGGACAGGGTAGCAGATACGCAGTATTTT. Translating it yields CASSLDRVADTQYF.

The genes are TRBV27 and TRBJ2-1, with unresolved D. Per germline, CDR1 MNHEY and CDR2 SMNVEV (reference sequence). V was pared by 5 bases and J by 0 bases, with 14 bases between. The CDR3 has 16 residues. The CDR3 protein is CASSPLPLSSYNEQFF. For the CDR3, the DNA is TGTGCCAGCAGTCCCTTACCCCTTAGCTCCTACAATGAGCAGTTCTTC.

The chain is built from TRBV5-4 and TRBJ2-3; TRBD1 matches 7 bases. Germline-derived CDR1 and CDR2 are SGHNT and YYREEE (reference sequence). V was pared by 7 bases and J by 3 bases, with 8 bases of the junction left unmatched. The CDR3 totals 14 residues. This CDR3 reads CASRPRQGTDTQYF. CDR3 nucleotides: TGTGCCAGCCGCCCACGACAGGGAACAGATACGCAGTATTTT.

This clone was recorded a few times. The chain links TRBV5-1 to TRBJ1-6; D is unclear. Germline V gene lookup returns CDR1 SGHRS and CDR2 YFSETQ. Trimming stripped 4 bases from V and 7 bases from J, with 6 bases between. The CDR3 length is 12 residues. The CDR3 coding sequence is TGCGCCAGCAGCAGTGCGAATTCACCCCTCCACTTT. Its protein is CASSSANSPLHF.

This clone appeared once. The CDR3 sequence: CASSLAGGRETQYF. The CDR3 DNA is TGTGCCAGCAGCTTAGCGGGGGGTCGAGAGACCCAGTACTTC. The V and J genes are TRBV7-9 and TRBJ2-5; D is possibly TRBD2 (6 bases). Germline-derived CDR1 and CDR2 are SEHNR and FQNEAQ (reference sequence). Deletions cut 0 bases from V and 4 bases from J, with 9 bases between. This CDR3 has 14 residues.

This rearrangement joins TRBV1 to TRBJ2-2; the listed D gene, TRBD2, was not tested against the DNA. TRBV1 is listed as a pseudogene. The CDR3 is 17 residues long. The DNA for the CDR3 is TGCACCAGCAGCCAAGATATTTGGGGGGGGAGGACCGGGGAGCTGTTTTTT. Encoded protein: CTSSQDIWGGRTGELFF.

This clone was recorded only once. The chain recombines TRBV28 with TRBJ2-5; possible D gene TRBD1, 5 bases. The V gene lost 3 bases and the J gene lost 5 bases, with 19 bases spanning the gap. The CDR3 loop spans 16 amino acids. The germline V gene encodes CDR1 MDHEN and CDR2 SYDVKM. The CDR3 protein is CASSFRPGRGGETQYF. In DNA form, the CDR3 reads TGTGCCAGCAGTTTCCGCCCCGGAAGGGGTGGGGAGACCCAGTACTTC.

The V and J genes are TRBV4-3 and TRBJ2-7; 7 bases are a match to TRBD2. The germline gives CDR1 LGHNA, CDR2 YSLEER. Trimming at V came to 1 base and at J to 6 bases, leaving 12 bases not matched to a gene. The CDR3 has 16 residues. CDR3 coding DNA: TGCGCCAGCAGCCAAGGACTAGCCCCTGGGTCAGGCGAGCAGTACTTC. As protein: CASSQGLAPGSGEQYF.

This clone appeared a few times. This chain links TRBV18 with TRBJ1-5; 8 bases line up with TRBD1. The CDR3 sequence is 15 residues long. Germline values: CDR1 KGHSH, CDR2 LQKENI. With V trimmed by 3 bases and J by 2 bases, 3 bases remained unmatched. DNA for the CDR3: TGTGCCAGCTCACCGGGACAGGTGGGCAATCAGCCCCAGCATTTT. It encodes CASSPGQVGNQPQHF.

This clone was seen a handful of times. The V call is TRBV11-2, the J call TRBJ1-4; the D gene is possibly TRBD1 (5 bases). Germline CDR1 reads SGHAT; CDR2 reads FQNNGV. This CDR3 spans 18 amino acids. V was cut by 5 bases and J by 1 base, with 20 bases left in between. The CDR3 loop reads CASSAPRGAGETNEKLFF. CDR3 sequence (DNA): TGTGCCAGCAGCGCCCCCCGGGGCGCGGGAGAAACTAATGAAAAACTGTTTTTT.

The V gene is TRBV5-1, the J gene TRBJ2-1; 11 nucleotides align to TRBD2. Germline trimming cut 3 bases from V and 3 bases from J; bases unmatched to any gene: 8. The CDR3 is 17 residues long. The V gene's germline CDR1 is SGHRS and CDR2 YFSETQ. This chain's CDR3 is CASSSSPGLADYNEQFF. The CDR3 nucleotides are TGCGCCAGCAGCTCCTCCCCGGGACTAGCGGACTACAATGAGCAGTTCTTC.

The chain joins TRBV6-1 to TRBJ2-7; the match to TRBD2 covers 9 bases. With 0 bases clipped from V and 7 bases from J, the junction kept 7 bases outside the gene matches. The CDR3 extends over 15 amino acids. Germline CDR1 is MNHNS and CDR2 is SASEGT. CDR3 amino acids: CASSEAAGGSFEQYF. The DNA for the CDR3 is TGTGCCAGCAGTGAAGCGGCGGGGGGGAGCTTTGAGCAGTACTTC.

This clone appeared a single time. The J gene is TRBJ2-5, the V gene TRBV5-6; the match to TRBD2 covers 8 bases. Germline trimming cut 0 bases from V and 4 bases from J; bases unmatched to any gene: 2. CDR3 size: 14 residues. Germline lookup yields CDR1 SGHDT and CDR2 YYEEEE. In DNA, the CDR3 is TGTGCCAGCAGCTTGGGAAGCGGGGGAGAGACCCAGTACTTC. This sequence encodes CASSLGSGGETQYF.

The table lists this clone with a count of one. The chain joins TRBV14 to TRBJ1-1; D may be TRBD1 (6 bases). The CDR3 extends over 13 amino acids. Germline V lookup: CDR1 SGHDN, CDR2 FVKESK. V was clipped by 10 bases and J by 4 bases, with 16 bases between them. For the CDR3, the DNA is TGTGCCACCGCGAAAACAGGGCCCACTGAAGCTTTCTTT. The encoded protein is CATAKTGPTEAFF.

The chain is built from TRBV7-9 and TRBJ2-5, with 8 bases identical to TRBD1. The trim removed 5 bases at V and 5 bases at J, leaving 7 bases unmatched. Per germline, CDR1 SEHNR and CDR2 FQNEAQ (reference sequence). The CDR3 length is 14 residues. CDR3 nucleotide sequence: TGTGCCAGCAGCCCCCGGGACAGGCCGGAGACCCAGTACTTC. Protein product: CASSPRDRPETQYF. Full variable domain (outside the CDR3, taken from reference TRBV7-9 and TRBJ2-5): DTGVSQNPRHKITKRGQNVTFRCDPISEHNRLYWYRQTLGQGPEFLTYFQNEAQLEKSRLLSDRFSAERPKGSFSTLEIQRTEQGDSAMYLCASSPRDRPETQYFGPGTRLLVL.

The rearrangement links TRBV2 to TRBJ1-2, with D perhaps matching TRBD1 (5 bases). Looked up from germline, CDR1 is SNHLY and CDR2 is FYNNEI. This CDR3 region has 12 residues. With 2 bases removed from V and 7 bases from J, the gap between germline ends came to 8 bases. CDR3 region: CASSELGLGYTF. CDR3 bases: TGTGCCAGCAGTGAATTGGGGCTTGGCTACACCTTC.

The rearrangement links TRBV4-3 to TRBJ1-2; 10 bases align to TRBD1. Germline V CDR1 and CDR2: LGHNA, YSLEER. The CDR3 is 16 amino acids. V was pared by 1 base and J by 4 bases, with 6 bases of the junction left unmatched. The CDR3: CASSQARGQGIYGYTF. The CDR3 bases are TGCGCCAGCAGCCAAGCCCGGGGACAGGGGATCTATGGCTACACCTTC.